Listed below are T cell receptor beta chains from one sample, sequenced in a study of untreated major depressive disorder. Profiling relied on immunoSEQ multiplex PCR, and the TCRdb table lists in-frame clones only, not all of them. The sample gives about 25,000 clones, 91% of which show up once; under 0.8% is in the top ten. The sample was CD4+ T cells from PBMCs. These receptors originate from a woman in her thirties with major depressive disorder. CDR3s leave out the opening cysteine and the closing phenylalanine or tryptophan. Each record gives: CDR3 length, J gene, D gene, V gene, CDR3 protein. A D gene is named only where the DNA matches it firmly.

len: 12; j_gene: TRBJ1-1; d_gene: -; v_gene: TRBV29-1; CDR3aa: SVVRDNGNTEAF
len: 15; j_gene: TRBJ2-2; d_gene: TRBD2; v_gene: TRBV4-3; CDR3aa: ASSLLLAGGETGELF
len: 11; j_gene: TRBJ1-1; d_gene: TRBD1; v_gene: TRBV4-1; CDR3aa: ASRKDRGTEAF
len: 13; j_gene: TRBJ2-3; d_gene: -; v_gene: TRBV11-2; CDR3aa: ASSSQGYGTDTQY
len: 16; j_gene: TRBJ1-3; d_gene: -; v_gene: TRBV4-2; CDR3aa: ASSQEVNRRFSGNTIY
len: 15; j_gene: TRBJ1-3; d_gene: TRBD1; v_gene: TRBV7-2; CDR3aa: ASSLTGQVELRNTIY
len: 9; j_gene: TRBJ1-1; d_gene: -; v_gene: TRBV25-1; CDR3aa: ASENETEAF
len: 13; j_gene: TRBJ2-1; d_gene: -; v_gene: TRBV11-3; CDR3aa: ASSLGPSVENEQF
len: 10; j_gene: TRBJ2-7; d_gene: -; v_gene: TRBV28; CDR3aa: ASKGSTYEQY
len: 11; j_gene: TRBJ1-1; d_gene: -; v_gene: TRBV6-5; CDR3aa: ASSRVRATEAF
len: 12; j_gene: TRBJ1-1; d_gene: TRBD1; v_gene: TRBV27; CDR3aa: ASTGTGQPSEAF
len: 13; j_gene: TRBJ1-2; d_gene: TRBD1; v_gene: TRBV5-4; CDR3aa: ASSSPGQLYGGYT
len: 11; j_gene: TRBJ2-7; d_gene: -; v_gene: TRBV15; CDR3aa: ATSRDEHYEQY
len: 13; j_gene: TRBJ2-5; d_gene: TRBD1; v_gene: TRBV29-1; CDR3aa: SVSEGQGVQETQY
len: 10; j_gene: TRBJ1-2; d_gene: TRBD1; v_gene: TRBV10-3; CDR3aa: ATEGAAGGYT
len: 13; j_gene: TRBJ2-7; d_gene: TRBD2; v_gene: TRBV2; CDR3aa: ASSILAGGPHEQY
len: 13; j_gene: TRBJ2-5; d_gene: -; v_gene: TRBV7-2; CDR3aa: ASSLAARRQETQY
len: 15; j_gene: TRBJ2-6; d_gene: TRBD1; v_gene: TRBV5-8; CDR3aa: ASSRDRGFSGANVLT
len: 10; j_gene: TRBJ1-2; d_gene: TRBD1; v_gene: TRBV28; CDR3aa: ASRRQGGGYT
len: 13; j_gene: TRBJ2-2; d_gene: -; v_gene: TRBV19; CDR3aa: ASSPLGKNTGELF
len: 9; j_gene: TRBJ2-7; d_gene: -; v_gene: TRBV5-1; CDR3aa: ASSGGVEQY
len: 13; j_gene: TRBJ2-3; d_gene: TRBD2; v_gene: TRBV10-3; CDR3aa: AISESRAGSDTQY
len: 15; j_gene: TRBJ2-7; d_gene: TRBD1; v_gene: TRBV7-8; CDR3aa: ASSRYFGTGRIHEQY
len: 10; j_gene: TRBJ1-5; d_gene: -; v_gene: TRBV28; CDR3aa: ASSLVWQPQH
len: 11; j_gene: TRBJ2-3; d_gene: -; v_gene: TRBV9; CDR3aa: ASSVVSRDTQY
len: 13; j_gene: TRBJ2-5; d_gene: TRBD1; v_gene: TRBV7-7; CDR3aa: ASSPLGQGAETQY
len: 13; j_gene: TRBJ1-3; d_gene: TRBD1; v_gene: TRBV7-2; CDR3aa: ASSLRQGGGNTIY